These 6 T cell receptor beta chains share one sample of origin, sequenced in a study of blood T cell repertoires in COVID-19 (dated by TCRdb to 2018 to 2021). Library construction relied on the immunoSEQ multiplex PCR assay. Drawn from immuneACCESS, this table holds only the in-frame rearrangements with V and J called that TCRdb kept. Clones are partly lost; checked studies trace under half to an unresolved V gene and leave the rest unexplained. For this sample there are about 270,000 clones; roughly 90% appear just once. 3% of the sample rests with the top ten. Input material: PBMCs or T cells enriched from blood (not recorded which). The receptors originated from a woman in her 50s who had recovered from COVID-19.

The chain links TRBV7-3 to TRBJ2-1; 10 positions agree with TRBD2. This CDR3 has 15 amino acids. In germline, CDR1 is SGHTA, CDR2 FQGTGA. After removal of 5 bases from V and 2 bases from J, the junction contained 3 bases not matched to a gene. Written as DNA, the CDR3 is TGTGCCAGCAGCCCTAGCGGGGGTCCCTACAATGAGCAGTTCTTC. Translation: CASSPSGGPYNEQFF.

V usage is TRBV7-8 and J usage is TRBJ2-1; TRBD2 aligns across 8 bases. Trimming took 3 bases from V and 0 from J; bases not matched to a gene: 16. Germline lookup yields CDR1 SGHVS and CDR2 FQNEAQ. This CDR3 contains 20 residues. The CDR3 loop is CASSLTVRTSHSSSYNEQFF. DNA of the CDR3: TGTGCCAGCAGCTTGACCGTGAGGACTAGCCACTCGAGCTCCTACAATGAGCAGTTCTTC. Supplemented by reference TRBV7-8 and TRBJ2-1, the full variable domain reads GAGVSQSPRYKVAKRGQDVALRCDPISGHVSLFWYQQALGQGPEFLTYFQNEAQLDKSGLPSDRFFAERPEGSVSTLKIQRTQQEDSAVYLCASSLTVRTSHSSSYNEQFFGPGTRLTVL.

The chain links TRBV9 to TRBJ2-2; D possibly corresponds to TRBD2 (6 bases). Germline CDR1 is SGDLS and CDR2 is YYNGEE. The CDR3 consists of 18 residues. V was cut by 3 bases and J by 3 bases, with 21 bases left in between. CDR3 sequence reads: CASSASASGGWDTGELFF. DNA of the CDR3: TGTGCCAGCAGCGCAAGCGCTAGTGGGGGGTGGGACACCGGGGAGCTGTTTTTT.

The rearrangement joins TRBV30 to TRBJ1-5; 9 bases fit TRBD1. The CDR3 is 15 residues long. V lost 0 bases, J lost 1 base, and 1 base stayed unmatched. In germline, CDR1 is GTSNPN, CDR2 SVGIG (reference sequence). DNA for the CDR3: TGTGCCTGGAGTGTCGACAGGGGGAGCAATCAGCCCCAGCATTTT. It specifies CAWSVDRGSNQPQHF.

The V call is TRBV7-2, the J call TRBJ2-5; 8 nucleotides align to TRBD1. This CDR3 comprises 14 residues. Germline CDR1 and CDR2: SGHTA and FQGNSA. Trimming at V came to 6 bases and at J to 5 bases, leaving 8 bases not matched to a gene. CDR3 region: CASSFDRGVETQYF. CDR3 in DNA: TGTGCCAGCAGTTTTGACAGGGGCGTGGAGACCCAGTACTTC. The whole variable domain, filled in from reference TRBV7-2 and TRBJ2-5, reads GAGVSQSPSNKVTEKGKDVELRCDPISGHTALYWYRQSLGQGLEFLIYFQGNSAPDKSGLPSDRFSAERTGGSVSTLTIQRTQQEDSAVYLCASSFDRGVETQYFGPGTRLLVL.

The chain joins TRBV7-8 to TRBJ2-7, with D possibly being TRBD2 (5 bases). From germline, CDR1 is SGHVS and CDR2 FQNEAQ. V was trimmed by 6 bases and J by 6 bases, leaving 15 bases between them. The CDR3 has 13 amino acids. The CDR3 region has the DNA TGTGCCAGCAGACCCGGGATCGTGAGCGAGCAGTACTTC. Its protein product is CASRPGIVSEQYF.